Presented here are 4 T cell receptor beta chains from one specimen sequenced in a study of pediatric ulcerative colitis. Profiled with immunoSEQ multiplex PCR; TCRdb holds only in-frame clones, not every one. The data contain fewer than 40,000 clones, around four fifths of them seen just once; the ten biggest clones take up 23%. Specimen: blood. Receptor source: a girl aged 10 to 17 with moderate ulcerative colitis.

The chain joins TRBV4-1 to TRBJ1-1, with a tentative D call TRBD1 (6 bases). The CDR3 runs to 16 residues. Per germline, CDR1 MGHRA and CDR2 YSYEKL. V lost 1 base and J lost 0, with 12 bases in between. The CDR3 region has the DNA TGCGCCAGCAGCCAAGGAGGGGGAGGGTTGAACACTGAAGCTTTCTTT. Amino acid sequence: CASSQGGGGLNTEAFF.

The genes are TRBV11-2 and TRBJ1-4, with D possibly TRBD1 on 6 matching bases. The V and J ends lost 5 bases and 2 bases respectively, with 15 bases between them. Germline CDR1 is SGHAT and CDR2 is FQNNGV. The CDR3 runs to 16 residues. The CDR3 region has the DNA TGTGCCAGCAGCCTCAATCCGGGGGCCACTAATGAAAAACTGTTTTTT. Protein product: CASSLNPGATNEKLFF.

V gene TRBV10-3 combines with J gene TRBJ1-4; tentative D call: TRBD1 (5 bases). This CDR3 spans 16 amino acids. Germline lookup yields CDR1 ENHRY and CDR2 SYGVKD. V was trimmed by 0 bases and J by 0 bases, leaving 8 bases between them. CDR3 sequence reads: CAISESDIATNEKLFF. CDR3 nucleotide sequence: TGTGCCATCAGTGAGTCGGACATAGCAACTAATGAAAAACTGTTTTTT.

The chain carries TRBV4-1 and TRBJ2-1; D ambiguous. Between the trimmed V and J ends, which lost 3 bases and 13 bases, there was a span of 16 bases. In germline, CDR1 is MGHRA, CDR2 YSYEKL. The CDR3 length is 13 residues. The CDR3 nucleotides read TGCGCCAGCAGCCATTCTGCGCACCTCGAACAGTTCTTC. It specifies CASSHSAHLEQFF.